This paragraph reports one T cell receptor beta chain. The sample originates from a study of blood T cell repertoires in COVID-19. The CDR3 loop spans 11 amino acids. V was cut by 6 bases and J by 13 bases, with 16 bases left in between. Germline-derived CDR1 and CDR2 are SGHRS and YFSETQ. Original methodology: How many nucleated cells were present was estimated from reference gene primer amplification. Profiling relied on immunoSEQ multiplex PCR, and the TCRdb table lists in-frame clones only, not all of them. Clone size and V and J calls were adopted from that table, with D and trimming inferred from the DNA. This table has about 53,000 clones, 86% appearing once.

Sequencing was done on a sample of peripheral blood. The V and J genes are TRBV5-1 and TRBJ2-5, with D tentatively TRBD2 (6 bases). The sequence derives from a man at least 80 years old with acute or convalescent COVID-19. The CDR3 region is CASTRGAPLYF. Written as DNA, the CDR3 is TGCGCCAGCACCCGCGGGGCTCCTCTGTACTTC.